A selection of T cell receptor beta chains follows, all from one sample in a study of shared clonotypes between healthy human individuals. Data came from immunoSEQ multiplex PCR; TCRdb stores just in-frame clones and leaves some out. In the table there are around 980,000 clones, 78% of which are singletons. The sample comprised memory CD4+ T cells from PBMCs. The source is a man aged 18 to 29 in good health. Some clones in this sample may be carry-over from other donors' samples. CDR3s include the opening cysteine and the closing phenylalanine or tryptophan. D genes are given only for firm matches. Size tells how often a clone was seen (once, few, many) or the class of an expanded clone, and some rows leave it out.

CDR3 protein	CDR3 DNA	V gene	clone size	J gene	D gene
CAISESMQMNTEAFF	TGTGCCATCAGTGAGTCGATGCAGATGAACACTGAAGCTTTCTTT	TRBV10-3	NA	TRBJ1-1	NA
CASSPQLGDEQFF	TGCGCCAGCAGCCCCCAACTGGGGGATGAGCAGTTCTTC	TRBV5-1	NA	TRBJ2-1	NA
CATSRQGSEETQYF	TGTGCCACCAGCAGACAGGGCTCGGAAGAGACCCAGTACTTC	TRBV15	NA	TRBJ2-5	NA
CASSLRRDRASYEQYF	TGTGCCAGCAGCTTAAGGAGGGACAGGGCGTCCTACGAGCAGTACTTC	TRBV7-2	NA	TRBJ2-7	TRBD1
CASRRESETQYF	TGTGCCAGCAGGAGGGAATCGGAGACCCAGTACTTC	TRBV7-2	NA	TRBJ2-5	NA
CASSLAGKGLAGSGEQFF	TGTGCCAGCAGCTTGGCCGGGAAGGGACTAGCGGGATCGGGTGAGCAGTTCTTC	TRBV5-4	NA	TRBJ2-1	TRBD2
CASSLGPSQPQHF	TGCGCCAGCAGCTTGGGACCTTCTCAGCCCCAGCATTTT	TRBV5-1	NA	TRBJ1-5	NA
CASSPLAGGPAQYF	TGCGCCAGCAGCCCATTAGCGGGAGGGCCAGCGCAGTACTTC	TRBV5-1	NA	TRBJ2-7	TRBD2
CAISDKLSGRAGTDTQYF	TGTGCCATCAGTGACAAACTTAGCGGGAGAGCTGGCACAGATACGCAGTATTTT	TRBV10-3	NA	TRBJ2-3	TRBD2
CASSPTVSGNTIYF	TGTGCCAGCAGCCCGACGGTATCCGGAAACACCATATATTTT	TRBV5-8	NA	TRBJ1-3	NA
CASSEGVGSLNTEAFF	TGTGCCAGCAGCGAGGGTGTAGGATCACTGAACACTGAAGCTTTCTTT	TRBV9	NA	TRBJ1-1	NA
CASSFGTYEQYF	TGTGCCAGCAGCTTTGGCACCTACGAGCAGTACTTC	TRBV5-5	NA	TRBJ2-7	NA
CASSLYSPGAGAPYEQYF	TGTGCCAGCAGTTTATACTCCCCCGGGGCGGGAGCGCCCTACGAGCAGTACTTC	TRBV28	NA	TRBJ2-7	TRBD2
CASSYRERQYF	TGTGCCAGCAGTTACAGGGAGAGGCAGTACTTC	TRBV6-5	NA	TRBJ2-7	NA
CASSETGGSSAEAFF	TGTGCCAGCAGTGAAACAGGGGGCTCCTCGGCTGAAGCTTTCTTT	TRBV6-4	few	TRBJ1-1	TRBD1
CASSYGGWETQYF	TGTGCCAGCAGTTACGGAGGATGGGAGACCCAGTACTTC	TRBV6-5	NA	TRBJ2-5	NA
CASSPRGTRSNTEAFF	TGTGCCAGCTCACCACGGGGTACGAGGTCGAACACTGAAGCTTTCTTT	TRBV18	many	TRBJ1-1	NA
CASSLGGKNSYEQYF	TGTGCCAGCAGTTTAGGAGGTAAGAACTCCTACGAGCAGTACTTC	TRBV28	NA	TRBJ2-7	NA
CASSSGDRGYEQYF	TGTGCCAGCAGCTCCGGGGACAGGGGGTACGAGCAGTACTTC	TRBV11-3	NA	TRBJ2-7	TRBD1
CASSSLGGTSGNYEQYF	TGTGCCAGCAGTTCCTTGGGGGGGACTAGCGGGAACTACGAGCAGTACTTC	TRBV28	NA	TRBJ2-7	TRBD2
CASSQDFRPGYEQYF	TGCGCCAGCAGCCAAGATTTCCGGCCCGGGTACGAGCAGTACTTC	TRBV4-3	NA	TRBJ2-7	NA
CASQGGGLNYGYTF	TGCGCCAGCCAGGGGGGCGGACTCAACTATGGCTACACCTTC	TRBV5-1	NA	TRBJ1-2	TRBD1
CASSRPPGQGAVEQFF	TGTGCCAGCAGCCGCCCACCGGGACAGGGGGCAGTTGAGCAGTTCTTC	TRBV4-2	NA	TRBJ2-1	TRBD1
CASSFAVYPTGELFF	TGTGCCAGCAGCTTCGCAGTGTACCCAACCGGGGAGCTGTTTTTT	TRBV11-2	NA	TRBJ2-2	NA
CASSFGVLNTEAFF	TGCGCCAGCAGCTTCGGTGTTTTGAACACTGAAGCTTTCTTT	TRBV5-1	NA	TRBJ1-1	NA
CASSLTRGPYNEQFF	TGTGCCAGCAGCTTAACGAGAGGACCCTACAATGAGCAGTTCTTC	TRBV7-3	NA	TRBJ2-1	NA
CASSLAPSRVGANVLTF	TGTGCCAGCAGCTTAGCCCCTTCAAGGGTTGGGGCCAACGTCCTGACTTTC	TRBV7-3	once	TRBJ2-6	NA
CASSSPPVGHGGGEQYF	TGTGCCAGCAGTTCCCCCCCGGTAGGGCACGGAGGGGGCGAGCAGTACTTC	TRBV28	few	TRBJ2-7	NA
CASSGYLVPKSYEQYF	TGTGCCAGCAGTGGATACCTCGTCCCCAAATCCTACGAGCAGTACTTC	TRBV6-1	NA	TRBJ2-7	NA
CASSQDIRTSYNEQFF	TGTGCCAGCAGCCAAGATATAAGGACTTCCTACAATGAGCAGTTCTTC	TRBV4-2	NA	TRBJ2-1	NA
CASSRLGQAANEKLFF	TGCGCCAGCAGCAGACTCGGACAGGCAGCTAATGAAAAACTGTTTTTT	TRBV5-1	NA	TRBJ1-4	TRBD1
CASSERRNTEAFF	TGTGCCAGCAGCGAGCGGCGGAACACTGAAGCTTTCTTT	TRBV6-5	NA	TRBJ1-1	NA
CASSPPDRKSYGYTF	TGTGCCAGCTCACCACCAGACAGGAAGAGCTATGGCTACACCTTC	TRBV18	NA	TRBJ1-2	NA
CASSQTGGGNQPQHF	TGCGCCAGCAGCCAGACAGGAGGTGGCAATCAGCCCCAGCATTTT	TRBV5-1	NA	TRBJ1-5	NA
CASSRRDWSTDTQYF	TGTGCCAGCAGCCGCCGGGACTGGAGCACAGATACGCAGTATTTT	TRBV7-6	NA	TRBJ2-3	NA
CASKLTGDPYEQYF	TGTGCCAGCAAGCTGACAGGGGACCCCTACGAGCAGTACTTC	TRBV27	few	TRBJ2-7	TRBD1
CASRTDSSYEQYF	TGTGCCAGCAGGACCGATTCTTCCTACGAGCAGTACTTC	TRBV5-4	once	TRBJ2-7	NA
CASSLAGLGRYEQYF	TGTGCCAGCTCACTAGCGGGATTAGGAAGGTACGAGCAGTACTTC	TRBV18	NA	TRBJ2-7	TRBD2
CATGGISTNEKLFF	TGTGCCACCGGGGGGATCTCAACTAATGAAAAACTGTTTTTT	TRBV27	once	TRBJ1-4	NA
CASSYRGISYNEQFF	TGTGCCAGCAGTTACAGGGGCATTTCCTACAATGAGCAGTTCTTC	TRBV6-5	few	TRBJ2-1	NA
CATTRDRGQSEAFF	TGTGCCACCACCCGGGACAGGGGGCAAAGTGAAGCTTTCTTT	TRBV2	NA	TRBJ1-1	TRBD1
CASSAQGTSYNEQFF	TGTGCCAGCAGTGCACAGGGGACCTCCTACAATGAGCAGTTCTTC	TRBV6-1	few	TRBJ2-1	TRBD1
CASSLDGAAYEQYF	TGTGCCAGCAGCTTAGACGGGGCCGCCTACGAGCAGTACTTC	TRBV7-9	NA	TRBJ2-7	NA
CASSLIVGTGPYGYTF	TGTGCCAGCAGTTTAATTGTGGGGACAGGCCCTTATGGCTACACCTTC	TRBV28	NA	TRBJ1-2	TRBD1
CAISETTGGTPGTEAFF	TGTGCCATCAGTGAAACGACAGGGGGCACCCCTGGGACTGAAGCTTTCTTT	TRBV10-3	few	TRBJ1-1	TRBD1
CASSLAGLADSYEQYF	TGCGCCAGCAGCTTGGCGGGACTAGCGGACTCCTACGAGCAGTACTTC	TRBV5-1	NA	TRBJ2-7	TRBD2
CASIVAGADTQYF	TGTGCCAGCATCGTAGCGGGGGCAGATACGCAGTATTTT	TRBV11-2	NA	TRBJ2-3	TRBD2
CASSLESGQDYYNEQFF	TGTGCCAGCAGCTTAGAGTCGGGCCAGGACTACTACAATGAGCAGTTCTTC	TRBV7-9	once	TRBJ2-1	NA
CASSPPQSRGGYGYTF	TGTGCCAGCAGTCCTCCCCAAAGCAGGGGAGGCTATGGCTACACCTTC	TRBV28	few	TRBJ1-2	NA
CASSGGLAGTPANTGELFF	TGCGCCAGCAGCGGTGGACTAGCGGGCACCCCGGCGAACACCGGGGAGCTGTTTTTT	TRBV4-1	NA	TRBJ2-2	TRBD2
CASSPSGGRAKNIQYF	TGTGCCAGCAGTCCATCGGGAGGGCGGGCCAAAAACATTCAGTACTTC	TRBV27	few	TRBJ2-4	TRBD2